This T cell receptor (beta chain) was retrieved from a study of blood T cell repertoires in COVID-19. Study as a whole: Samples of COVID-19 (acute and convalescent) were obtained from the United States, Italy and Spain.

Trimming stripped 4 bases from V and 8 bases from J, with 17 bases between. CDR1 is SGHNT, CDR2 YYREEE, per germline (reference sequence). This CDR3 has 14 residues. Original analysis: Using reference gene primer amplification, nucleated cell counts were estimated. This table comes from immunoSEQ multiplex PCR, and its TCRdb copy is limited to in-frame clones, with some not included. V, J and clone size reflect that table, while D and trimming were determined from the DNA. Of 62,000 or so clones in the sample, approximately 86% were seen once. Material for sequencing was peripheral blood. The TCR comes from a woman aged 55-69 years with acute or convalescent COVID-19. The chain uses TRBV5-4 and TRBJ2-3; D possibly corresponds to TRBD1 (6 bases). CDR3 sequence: CASSESQGSFTQYF. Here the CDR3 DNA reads TGTGCCAGCAGCGAGTCGCAGGGGAGCTTTACGCAGTATTTT.